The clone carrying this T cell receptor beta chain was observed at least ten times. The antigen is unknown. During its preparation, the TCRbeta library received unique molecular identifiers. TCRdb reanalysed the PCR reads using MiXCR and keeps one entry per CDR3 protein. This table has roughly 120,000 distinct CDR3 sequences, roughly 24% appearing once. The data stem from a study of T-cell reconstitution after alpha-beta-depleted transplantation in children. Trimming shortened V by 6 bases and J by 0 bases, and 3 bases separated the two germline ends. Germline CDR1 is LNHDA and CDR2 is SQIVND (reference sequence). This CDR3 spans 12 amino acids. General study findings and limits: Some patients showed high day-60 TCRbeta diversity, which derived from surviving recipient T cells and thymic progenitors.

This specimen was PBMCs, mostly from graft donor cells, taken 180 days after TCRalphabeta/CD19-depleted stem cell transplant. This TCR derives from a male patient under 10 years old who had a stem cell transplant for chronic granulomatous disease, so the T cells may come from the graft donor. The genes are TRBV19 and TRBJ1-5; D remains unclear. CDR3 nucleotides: TGTGCCAGTAGCCCTAGCAATCAGCCCCAGCATTTT. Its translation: CASSPSNQPQHF.